What follows are 11 T cell receptor beta chains derived from one specimen sequenced in a study of blood T cell repertoires in COVID-19. Measured with immunoSEQ multiplex PCR; TCRdb has only the in-frame clones, and not every one. The profile shows about 260,000 clones, approximately 84% of them singletons. Sequencing was performed on peripheral blood. The receptors originated from a human donor in a cohort sampled during active COVID-19.

The chain joins TRBV19 to TRBJ2-7; 8 nucleotides align to TRBD1. Germline values: CDR1 LNHDA, CDR2 SQIVND (reference sequence). V was pared by 3 bases and J by 2 bases, with 6 bases of the junction left unmatched. This CDR3 is 15 amino acids long. In DNA, the CDR3 is TGTGCCAGTAGTATCGAGACAGGGGCAACCTACGAGCAGTACTTC. Protein: CASSIETGATYEQYF.

The chain couples TRBV27 to TRBJ2-7, with TRBD1 identical over 8 bases. Unmatched junction bases numbered 0, after V lost 1 base and J lost 4 bases. The CDR3 length is 13 residues. Germline values: CDR1 MNHEY, CDR2 SMNVEV (reference sequence). The CDR3 nucleotides read TGTGCCAGCAGTTTATACAGGGGGTACGAGCAGTACTTC. Its protein is CASSLYRGYEQYF.

The J gene is TRBJ2-3, the V gene TRBV5-4; no reliable D call. In germline, CDR1 is SGHNT, CDR2 YYREEE (reference sequence). With 0 bases removed from V and 0 bases from J, the gap between germline ends came to 11 bases. The CDR3 runs to 16 residues. CDR3 in amino acids: CASSLVVGRSTDTQYF. DNA of the CDR3: TGTGCCAGCAGCTTGGTTGTAGGCAGGAGCACAGATACGCAGTATTTT. Full variable domain (missing parts from reference TRBV5-4 and TRBJ2-3): ETGVTQSPTHLIKTRGQQVTLRCSSQSGHNTVSWYQQALGQGPQFIFQYYREEENGRGNFPPRFSGLQFPNYSSELNVNALELDDSALYLCASSLVVGRSTDTQYFGPGTRLTVL.

The V gene is TRBV5-6, the J gene TRBJ2-1; 12 nucleotides align to TRBD2. Germline CDR1 is SGHDT and CDR2 is YYEEEE. Trimming cost V 2 bases and J 4 bases; bases outside gene matches: 1. The CDR3 is made up of 15 amino acids. This chain's CDR3 is CASSFGTSGYNEQFF. For the CDR3, the DNA is TGTGCCAGCAGCTTCGGGACTAGCGGGTACAATGAGCAGTTCTTC.

As DNA, the CDR3 is TGTGCCAGCACCAAGATGGGACAGATTAATGAAAAACTGTTTTTT. This translates into CASTKMGQINEKLFF. V and J are TRBV5-8 and TRBJ1-4, with TRBD1 matching over 7 bases. The CDR3 sequence is 15 residues long. V shed 6 bases and J 4 bases; nucleotides not matched to a gene: 9. Germline loops: CDR1 SGHTS, CDR2 YDEGEE.

V gene TRBV11-3 combines with J gene TRBJ2-1, with D possibly matching TRBD2 (5 bases). The germline gives CDR1 SGHNT, CDR2 YENEEA. With 5 bases removed from V and 7 bases from J, the gap between germline ends came to 12 bases. The CDR3 totals 13 residues. DNA for the CDR3: TGTGCCAGCAGCAACGAGGGCCCTAATGAGCAGTTCTTC. Amino acid sequence: CASSNEGPNEQFF.

This clone was observed a few times. V is TRBV19 and J is TRBJ2-3; D is unclear. Germline-derived CDR1 and CDR2 are LNHDA and SQIVND (reference sequence). V was shortened by 1 base and J by 4 bases, with 12 bases between the two germline ends. This CDR3 region has 15 residues. CDR3 coding DNA: TGTGCCAGTAGTATAGGGCAGCTCGGAGCAGATACGCAGTATTTT. Translated, it gives CASSIGQLGADTQYF.

This clone has a single count. The chain carries TRBV27 and TRBJ2-2; TRBD2 is a possible D gene (5 bases). V lost 3 bases and J lost 5, with 10 bases in between. The CDR3 has 14 residues. Germline V gene lookup returns CDR1 MNHEY and CDR2 SMNVEV (reference sequence). In DNA, the CDR3 is TGTGCCAGCAGTTTGAGGGAGTGGACCGGGGAGCTGTTTTTT. Encoded protein: CASSLREWTGELFF.

This clone is a singleton in its sample. The chain uses TRBV3-1 (or the pseudogene TRBV3-2) and TRBJ1-6; 12 bases line up with TRBD1. Germline V gene sequence: CDR1 LGHDT, CDR2 YNNKEL (reference sequence). Trimming cost V 3 bases and J 10 bases; bases outside gene matches: 10. The CDR3 has 17 amino acids. The CDR3 spells CASSHLPPGQGASPLHF. As DNA, the CDR3 is TGTGCCAGCAGCCACCTCCCCCCGGGACAGGGGGCCTCACCCCTCCACTTT.

The J gene is TRBJ1-6, the V gene TRBV27; TRBD1 aligns across 11 bases. Germline V gene lookup returns CDR1 MNHEY and CDR2 SMNVEV (reference sequence). The CDR3 contains 16 residues. Trimming cost V 5 bases and J 8 bases; bases outside gene matches: 8. The CDR3 coding sequence is TGTGCCAGCAGTCCCCGGACAGGGGGCGAACATTCACCCCTCCACTTT. Protein: CASSPRTGGEHSPLHF.

The chain is built from TRBV5-1 and TRBJ1-1, with a possible D match to TRBD1 (5 bases). V lost 0 bases to trimming and J lost 6 bases, with 15 bases between them. CDR1 is SGHRS, CDR2 YFSETQ, per germline. The CDR3 length is 15 residues. The CDR3 DNA reads as TGCGCCAGCAGCTTGGCCGGGGGGGAGTTAGCTGAAGCTTTCTTT. Translating it yields CASSLAGGELAEAFF.